This TCR beta chain appears in the sequencing data of a study of cytomegalovirus exposure and HLA in healthy donors. Study-level results: A missense variant in DCLRE1C was later tied to TCR beta V- and J-gene trimming. Several of the most significant clusters were apparently associated with common viral pathogens in a later analysis. The dataset shows that most TCR sequences were rare, while some public TCRs occurred in many donors. Sequencing artifact likely explains a cluster of highly shared sequence variants.

CDR1 SEHNR and CDR2 FQNEAQ come from the germline V gene (reference sequence). This CDR3 has 15 residues. With 2 bases removed from V and 8 bases from J, the gap between germline ends came to 18 bases. As for this clone: Its target is not known.

The PCR made use of 60 Vbeta and 13 Jbeta primers. Using immunoSEQ multiplex PCR, the repertoire was profiled, and TCRdb retains in-frame clones only, with some absent. This table has 40,000 or so clones, roughly 60% appearing once. The TCR was taken from a human donor in good health. The sequenced sample was PBMCs. The chain joins TRBV7-9 to TRBJ1-2; D may be TRBD1 (5 bases). The CDR3 loop is CASSLFSGGSRGYTF. CDR3 coding DNA: TGTGCCAGCAGCTTATTTTCGGGGGGTTCGAGAGGCTACACCTTC.